Each of the 32 T cell receptor beta chains below was sequenced from the same sample in a study of brain T cells in children with intractable seizures. Some clones are missing from TCRdb's copy, which holds only in-frame ones; the method was immunoSEQ multiplex PCR. This table holds 110,000 or so clones, 94% found once. Specimen: peripheral blood, collected at surgery. These TCRs come from a boy younger than two with hemimegalencephaly and intractable seizures.

The chain combines TRBV28 with TRBJ2-7; a possible D gene is TRBD2 (5 bases). The germline V and J ends were trimmed by 6 bases and 0 bases, with 18 bases remaining between them. The V gene's germline CDR1 is MDHEN and CDR2 SYDVKM. The CDR3 is made up of 16 amino acids. The CDR3 here is CASRLTYGLHSYEQYF. The CDR3 nucleotides read TGTGCCAGCAGGTTAACGTACGGACTTCACTCCTACGAGCAGTACTTC.

The CDR3 is CASSQGGRLAGMNTQYF. The CDR3 DNA reads TGTGCCAGCAGCCAAGGGGGGCGACTAGCGGGAATGAATACGCAGTATTTT. The chain carries TRBV4-2 and TRBJ2-3, with 11 bases identical to TRBD2. J lost 7 bases, V lost 1 base, and 10 bases had no gene match. The CDR3 runs to 17 residues. Germline loops: CDR1 LGHNA, CDR2 YNFKEQ.

V usage is TRBV6-2 or TRBV6-3 and J usage is TRBJ2-7, with 9 bases aligning to TRBD2. Germline assignment: CDR1 MNHEY and CDR2 SVGEGT. The CDR3 consists of 15 residues. Germline trimming cut 1 base from V and 2 bases from J; bases unmatched to any gene: 3. The DNA of the CDR3 is TGTGCCAGCAGTTACTTGACTAGCGGTACCTACGAGCAGTACTTC. Translation: CASSYLTSGTYEQYF.

This chain links TRBV7-6 with TRBJ2-3; TRBD2 agrees at 10 bases. The CDR3 totals 18 residues. Germline V gene data show CDR1 as SGHVS and CDR2 as FNYEAQ. J lost 6 bases, V lost 1 base, and 13 bases had no gene match. Here the CDR3 DNA reads TGTGCCAGCAGCTTAGGCGTTCTAGCGGGGGTCGCTCTGGATACGCAGTATTTT. Amino acid sequence: CASSLGVLAGVALDTQYF.

The chain has TRBV6-6 and TRBJ2-3; 9 bases agree with TRBD1. The CDR3 spans 13 residues. The junction had 6 bases not matched to a gene; V was cut back by 8 bases and J by 6 bases. Germline CDR1 MNHNY, CDR2 SVGAGI (reference sequence). The CDR3 nucleotides read TGTGCCAGCGACCGACAGGGGGGGGATACGCAGTATTTT. Its protein product is CASDRQGGDTQYF.

This chain joins TRBV5-1 and TRBJ2-7; D not certain. The CDR3 is 14 residues long. Germline loops: CDR1 SGHRS, CDR2 YFSETQ. V dropped 0 bases and J dropped 1 base, with 8 bases sitting between them. The CDR3 region is CASSLGPHSYEQYF. The CDR3 DNA follows: TGCGCCAGCAGCTTGGGACCCCATTCCTACGAGCAGTACTTC.

The chain is built from TRBV11-3 and TRBJ2-7, with 8 nucleotides matching TRBD2. Germline V gene data show CDR1 as SGHNT and CDR2 as YENEEA. The CDR3 has 13 residues. V trimming: 5 bases; J trimming: 9 bases; junction bases outside the gene matches: 9. The CDR3 DNA reads as TGTGCCAGCAGCCCCCCCAGCCGGGGGGGGCAGTACTTC. This translates into CASSPPSRGGQYF.

The J gene is TRBJ2-7, the V gene TRBV7-6; possibly TRBD1 for D (6 bases). The length of the CDR3 is 18 residues. The germline CDR1 and CDR2 sequences are SGHVS and FNYEAQ. V was pared by 3 bases and J by 3 bases, with 24 bases between. The DNA of the CDR3 is TGTGCCAGCAGCTTCACCCCCTTCCCCTTTGGACAGTTCTACGAGCAGTACTTC. It specifies CASSFTPFPFGQFYEQYF.

The chain has TRBV2 and TRBJ2-3; D ambiguous. The CDR3 covers 16 residues. With 2 bases removed from V and 3 bases from J, the gap between germline ends came to 15 bases. The germline V gene has CDR1 SNHLY and CDR2 FYNNEI. The CDR3 reads CASSETPSPRTDTQYF. The DNA of the CDR3 is TGTGCCAGCAGTGAAACTCCCTCGCCAAGAACAGATACGCAGTATTTT.

This rearrangement joins TRBV2 to TRBJ1-2; weak D call: TRBD1 (6 bases). The CDR3 loop spans 12 amino acids. Germline CDR1 reads SNHLY; CDR2 reads FYNNEI. V gave up 5 bases and J gave up 6 bases, with 10 bases separating them. The CDR3 protein is CASSNRQDGYTF. The DNA of the CDR3 is TGTGCCAGCAGTAATAGACAGGATGGCTACACCTTC. Based on the CDR3 plus reference TRBV2 and TRBJ1-2, the full variable domain is EPEVTQTPSHQVTQMGQEVILRCVPISNHLYFYWYRQILGQKVEFLVSFYNNEISEKSEIFDDQFSVERPDGSNFTLKIRSTKLEDSAMYFCASSNRQDGYTFGSGTRLTVV.

CDR3 in amino acids: CASSLRQGAVGYTF. The CDR3 region has the DNA TGTGCCAGCAGCTTACGACAGGGGGCGGTTGGCTACACCTTC. This rearrangement joins TRBV7-2 to TRBJ1-2; TRBD1 matches at 10 bases. In germline, CDR1 is SGHTA, CDR2 FQGNSA. The V segment lost 2 bases and the J segment 7 bases; nucleotides outside the gene matches: 4. This CDR3 spans 14 amino acids.

V usage is TRBV29-1 and J usage is TRBJ2-5; 7 bases are a match to TRBD1. Unmatched junction bases numbered 18, after V lost 7 bases and J lost 7 bases. The CDR3 spans 15 residues. Germline V gene lookup returns CDR1 SQVTM and CDR2 ANQGSEA. CDR3: CSGVKRTGPRGTQYF. In DNA form, the CDR3 reads TGCAGCGGTGTAAAACGGACAGGCCCCAGGGGGACCCAGTACTTC.

The rearrangement links TRBV2 to TRBJ2-7; 7 bases map to TRBD1. Trimming took 7 bases from V and 2 from J; bases not matched to a gene: 5. CDR3 length equals 13 residues. Germline V gene sequence: CDR1 SNHLY, CDR2 FYNNEI. The chain's CDR3 is CASNRDSTYEQYF. Written as DNA, the CDR3 is TGTGCCAGCAACCGGGACAGCACCTACGAGCAGTACTTC.

The chain links TRBV19 to TRBJ2-5; weak D call: TRBD1 (7 bases). This CDR3 region has 14 residues. Germline V gene data show CDR1 as LNHDA and CDR2 as SQIVND (reference sequence). Trimming pared 4 bases from V and 2 bases from J, leaving 11 bases between. This CDR3 is CASSTPGGQETQYF. The DNA for the CDR3 is TGTGCCAGTAGTACCCCAGGGGGGCAAGAGACCCAGTACTTC.

CDR3 sequence: CASSLYPGGGSDGYTF. CDR3 DNA sequence: TGTGCCAGCAGTTTATACCCAGGGGGCGGAAGCGATGGCTACACCTTC. This chain joins TRBV27 and TRBJ1-2, with 8 bases aligning to TRBD1. Per the germline V gene, CDR1 is MNHEY and CDR2 is SMNVEV (reference sequence). The CDR3 extends over 16 amino acids. V trimming: 1 base; J trimming: 6 bases; junction bases outside the gene matches: 10.

The chain has TRBV10-3 and TRBJ1-2; D possibly corresponds to TRBD1 (6 bases). The ends were cut back, 11 bases at V and 1 base at J, with 17 bases in the middle. The CDR3 has 14 amino acids. Germline V gives CDR1 ENHRY, CDR2 SYGVKD. The DNA of the CDR3 is TGTGCCTCCCAGGGGCAGCCTATTAACTATGGCTACACCTTC. This sequence encodes CASQGQPINYGYTF.

The chain employs TRBV5-6 and TRBJ1-1; D perhaps matches TRBD1 (5 bases). Deletions cut 1 base from V and 4 bases from J, with 11 bases between. The CDR3 totals 14 residues. Germline V gives CDR1 SGHDT, CDR2 YYEEEE. The CDR3: CASSLILGGTEAFF. As DNA, the CDR3 is TGTGCCAGCAGCTTGATTTTGGGGGGCACTGAAGCTTTCTTT.

The chain is built from TRBV28 and TRBJ2-7; 9 nucleotides line up with TRBD2. CDR1 and CDR2 (germline): MDHEN, SYDVKM. The CDR3 extends over 15 amino acids. Losses at the gene ends were 3 bases for V and 0 bases for J; bases not matched to a gene: 3. CDR3 DNA sequence: TGTGCCAGCAGTTTTGAGACTAGCGGCTCCTACGAGCAGTACTTC. Amino acids: CASSFETSGSYEQYF.

The rearrangement links TRBV3-1 (or the pseudogene TRBV3-2) to TRBJ1-4; 9 bases agree with TRBD1. Germline CDR1 reads LGHDT; CDR2 reads YNNKEL (reference sequence). The V and J ends lost 0 bases and 7 bases, in that order; junction bases with no gene match: 30. The CDR3 consists of 24 residues. CDR3 DNA: TGTGCCAGCAGCCAAGATGGCACCGGTATAACATTGTGGGGACAGGGTGTCAAGGCTGAAAAACTGTTTTTT. Protein: CASSQDGTGITLWGQGVKAEKLFF.

The rearrangement links TRBV7-9 to TRBJ2-3; D may correspond to TRBD1 or TRBD2 (6 bases each). The CDR3 has 16 amino acids. V lost 5 bases, J lost 4 bases, and 19 bases lay in between. Germline CDR1 and CDR2: SEHNR and FQNEAQ (reference sequence). The DNA for the CDR3 is TGTGCCAGCAGCCCAGATCTCGGGGGCAGGCCAGATACGCAGTATTTT. The encoded protein is CASSPDLGGRPDTQYF. Supplemented by reference TRBV7-9 and TRBJ2-3, the full variable domain reads DTGVSQNPRHKITKRGQNVTFRCDPISEHNRLYWYRQTLGQGPEFLTYFQNEAQLEKSRLLSDRFSAERPKGSFSTLEIQRTEQGDSAMYLCASSPDLGGRPDTQYFGPGTRLTVL.

The genes are TRBV5-4 and TRBJ1-6; TRBD1 matches 8 bases. The trim removed 2 bases at V and 9 bases at J, leaving 10 bases unmatched. The CDR3 consists of 16 residues. Germline CDR1 reads SGHNT; CDR2 reads YYREEE (reference sequence). The CDR3 protein is CASSLTGQGFLSPLHF. In nucleotides, the CDR3 is TGTGCCAGCAGCTTAACCGGACAGGGTTTTCTTTCACCCCTCCACTTT.

The rearrangement links TRBV30 to TRBJ1-1; D call uncertain. The CDR3 length is 13 residues. The germline V and J ends were trimmed by 0 bases and 5 bases, with 10 bases remaining between them. Per the germline V gene, CDR1 is GTSNPN and CDR2 is SVGIG (reference sequence). The CDR3 DNA sequence: TGTGCCTGGAGTGTTAAGAGAGGGACTGAAGCTTTCTTT. The encoded protein is CAWSVKRGTEAFF.

The chain recombines TRBV30 with TRBJ1-2; unclear D gene. The CDR3 is 12 residues long. Germline loops: CDR1 GTSNPN, CDR2 SVGIG (reference sequence). Trimming took 1 base from V and 6 from J, leaving 9 bases between them. CDR3 in amino acids: CAWSDGLDGYTF. CDR3 sequence (DNA): TGTGCCTGGAGTGATGGGCTCGATGGCTACACCTTC. The whole variable domain, filled in from reference TRBV30 and TRBJ1-2, reads SQTIHQWPATLVQPVGSPLSLECTVEGTSNPNLYWYRQAAGRGLQLLFYSVGIGQISSEVPQNLSASRPQDRQFILSSKKLLLSDSGFYLCAWSDGLDGYTFGSGTRLTVV.

This clone was recorded only once. The chain couples TRBV18 to TRBJ2-7; a weak D match, TRBD2 (5 bases). Germline V gives CDR1 KGHSH, CDR2 LQKENI. V was shortened by 6 bases and J by 6 bases, with 18 bases between the two germline ends. This CDR3 region has 14 residues. CDR3 amino acids: CASSRGGRRFEQYF. The CDR3 DNA reads as TGTGCCAGCTCCCGGGGTGGCAGACGCTTCGAGCAGTACTTC.

The rearrangement links TRBV7-2 to TRBJ2-1; 7 bases line up with TRBD1. Germline assignment: CDR1 SGHTA and CDR2 FQGNSA. The CDR3 length is 15 residues. V was clipped by 5 bases and J by 4 bases; unmatched bases: 8. This CDR3 reads CASSTGVGGYNEQFF. The CDR3 DNA follows: TGTGCCAGCAGCACAGGGGTGGGTGGGTACAATGAGCAGTTCTTC.

The genes are TRBV6-6 and TRBJ1-1; D gene unclear. There are 13 residues in the CDR3. CDR1 and CDR2 from the germline V gene are MNHNY and SVGAGI (reference sequence). The V end was cut by 6 bases, the J end by 0 bases, with 8 bases between. CDR3 loop: CASRHTMNTEAFF. CDR3 DNA sequence: TGTGCCAGCAGGCATACAATGAACACTGAAGCTTTCTTT.

The chain joins TRBV12-3 or TRBV12-4 to TRBJ2-7; either TRBD1 or TRBD2 may fit D (6 bases each). The ends were cut back, 6 bases at V and 6 bases at J, with 12 bases in the middle. The CDR3 has 12 residues. DNA of the CDR3: TGTGCCAGCAGCCCGGGGGCACCCGAGCAGTACTTC. It encodes CASSPGAPEQYF.

This chain joins TRBV5-1 and TRBJ2-7, with 9 bases fitting TRBD2. V lost 4 bases to trimming and J lost 4 bases; unmatched junction nucleotides: 15. Germline CDR1 and CDR2: SGHRS and YFSETQ. The CDR3 has 17 residues. The CDR3, as DNA: TGCGCCAGCAGCCCTTTTCCTAGCGGGGTGAGGGGTTACGAGCAGTACTTC. This gives the protein CASSPFPSGVRGYEQYF.

The rearrangement links TRBV10-3 to TRBJ1-1; 11 positions agree with TRBD1. V shed 5 bases, J shed 4 bases, and the junction held 6 bases outside the gene matches. The CDR3 extends over 15 amino acids. Germline loops: CDR1 ENHRY, CDR2 SYGVKD. The CDR3: CAISPRTGGPTEAFF. CDR3 in DNA: TGTGCCATCAGTCCTCGGACAGGGGGCCCCACTGAAGCTTTCTTT.

This clone showed up just a few times. The chain is built from TRBV10-1 and TRBJ2-7; D is possibly TRBD2 (5 bases). This CDR3 region has 14 residues. V was pared by 6 bases and J by 5 bases, with 17 bases between. Per germline, CDR1 WNHNN and CDR2 SYGVQD (reference sequence). The CDR3 spells CASSPEGTIHEQYF. For the CDR3, the DNA is TGCGCCAGCAGCCCCGAGGGCACTATCCACGAGCAGTACTTC.

The chain is built from TRBV4-2 and TRBJ2-7, with D possibly matching TRBD2 (5 bases). The CDR3 covers 14 residues. The V end was cut by 5 bases, the J end by 3 bases, with 14 bases between. CDR1 and CDR2 from the germline V gene are LGHNA and YNFKEQ. The CDR3 sequence: CASSAGKGGYEQYF. CDR3 in DNA: TGTGCCAGCAGCGCCGGTAAAGGAGGCTACGAGCAGTACTTC.

V is TRBV27 and J is TRBJ2-1; D ambiguous. Germline values: CDR1 MNHEY, CDR2 SMNVEV (reference sequence). CDR3 size: 17 residues. Trimming took 4 bases from V and 0 from J, leaving 16 bases between them. CDR3 DNA sequence: TGTGCCAGCAGTTGGCCCGGAAGGTCTACCTCCTACAATGAGCAGTTCTTC. Translation gives CASSWPGRSTSYNEQFF.